This T cell receptor (beta chain) was sequenced during a study of blood T cell repertoires in COVID-19. Whole-study context: Whether acute or convalescent, the COVID-19 samples came from the United States, Italy and Spain. Sources were T cells, B-cell-depleted T cells, or PBMCs; the material itself was cDNA or gDNA.

As originally analysed: Reference gene primer amplification gave estimated nucleated cell counts. Data came from immunoSEQ multiplex PCR; TCRdb stores just in-frame clones and leaves some out. V and J calls and clone size follow that table, whereas D and trimming were derived from the DNA. The repertoire has roughly 300,000 clones, roughly 87% of them found once; the top ten carry about 8.6%. The CDR3 consists of 13 residues. CDR1 is LNHDA and CDR2 is SQIVND in the germline V gene (reference sequence). V shed 8 bases, J shed 6 bases, and the junction held 3 bases outside the gene matches. This clonotype originated in a young man with active or convalescent COVID-19. The material sequenced was peripheral blood. The V gene is TRBV19, the J gene TRBJ1-6; 8 positions match TRBD1. The CDR3, as DNA: TGTGCCAGTCAGACAGGGGCTAATTCACCCCTCCACTTT. It is translated as CASQTGANSPLHF.